What follows describes a single T cell receptor beta chain. Its antigen is not known. Researchers amplified the TCR beta CDR3 regions from RNA transcripts. In the first-round RT-PCR of the TCR CDR3, the HTBI primer set was used. MiXCR, applied by TCRdb to the multiplex PCR reads, yields one record per CDR3 protein. Counted here are more than 50,000 distinct CDR3 sequences, less than 50% occurring once; the ten biggest clones make up 12%. CDR3 length equals 15 residues. V lost 3 bases, J lost 5 bases, and 14 bases lay in between. The germline V gene encodes CDR1 LGHNT and CDR2 FRNRAP. These data originate in a study of T cells in Graves' hyperthyroidism and ophthalmopathy. Study details: Before any treatment, at initial diagnosis, peripheral blood was collected. Study-wide results and limits: A median 6.5 months before onset, the model predicted ophthalmopathy. Most clonotypes expanded in the thyroid (above 0.001) were also present in blood.

Used for diagnoses were clinical symptoms, serum thyroxine and TRAb, thyroid ultrasound and orbital computed tomography. The chain recombines TRBV12-5 with TRBJ1-5; D is unresolved. This clonotype was sampled from a woman aged 25-40 years with Graves' ophthalmopathy. The specimen was blood. DNA of the CDR3: TGTGCTAGTGGTTTAGTGGGAGCACGAGATCAGCCCCAGCATTTT. Translation gives CASGLVGARDQPQHF.